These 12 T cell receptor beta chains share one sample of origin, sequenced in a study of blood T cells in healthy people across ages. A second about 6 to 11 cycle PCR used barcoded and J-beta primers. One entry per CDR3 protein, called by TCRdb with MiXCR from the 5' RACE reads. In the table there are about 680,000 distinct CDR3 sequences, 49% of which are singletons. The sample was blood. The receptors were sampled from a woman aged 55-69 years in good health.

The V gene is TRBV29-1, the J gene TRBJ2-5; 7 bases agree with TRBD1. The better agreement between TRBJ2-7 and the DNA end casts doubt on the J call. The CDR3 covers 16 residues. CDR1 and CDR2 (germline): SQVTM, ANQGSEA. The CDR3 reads CSVEGLVTGLSREQYF. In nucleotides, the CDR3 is TGCAGCGTTGAAGGTTTGGTGACAGGGTTGTCTCGCGAGCAGTACTTC.

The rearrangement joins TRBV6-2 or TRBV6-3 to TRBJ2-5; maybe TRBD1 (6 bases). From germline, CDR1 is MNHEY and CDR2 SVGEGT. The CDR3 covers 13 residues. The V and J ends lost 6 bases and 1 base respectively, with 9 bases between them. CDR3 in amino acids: CASRGQSQETQYF. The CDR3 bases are TGTGCCAGCAGAGGACAGTCCCAAGAGACCCAGTACTTC.

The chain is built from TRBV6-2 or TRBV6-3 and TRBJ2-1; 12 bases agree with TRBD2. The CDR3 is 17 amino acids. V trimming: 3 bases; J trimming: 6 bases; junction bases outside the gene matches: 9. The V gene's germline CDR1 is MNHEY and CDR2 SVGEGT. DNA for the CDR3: TGTGCCAGCAGTTATGAGGCTAGCGGGAGGGCCCCCAATGAGCAGTTCTTC. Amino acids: CASSYEASGRAPNEQFF.

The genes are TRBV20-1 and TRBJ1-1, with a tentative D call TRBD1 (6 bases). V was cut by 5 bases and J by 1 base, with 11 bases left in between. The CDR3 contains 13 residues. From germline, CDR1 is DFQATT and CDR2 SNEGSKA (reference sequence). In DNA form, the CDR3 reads TGCAGTGCTTCGGGACACTGGAACACTGAAGCTTTCTTT. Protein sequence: CSASGHWNTEAFF.

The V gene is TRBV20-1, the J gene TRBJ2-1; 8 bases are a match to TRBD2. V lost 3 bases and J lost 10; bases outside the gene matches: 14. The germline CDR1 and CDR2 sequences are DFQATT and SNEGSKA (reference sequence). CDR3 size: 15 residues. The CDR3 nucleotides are TGCAGTGCTAGGAAGTTCGGGATTCGCGGGGGGGAGCAGTTCTTC. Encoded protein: CSARKFGIRGGEQFF.

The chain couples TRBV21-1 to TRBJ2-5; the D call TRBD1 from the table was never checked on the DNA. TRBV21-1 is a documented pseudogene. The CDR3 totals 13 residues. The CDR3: CAGVYGGEETQYF. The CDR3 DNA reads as TGTGCCGGGGTTTATGGGGGCGAAGAGACCCAGTACTTC.

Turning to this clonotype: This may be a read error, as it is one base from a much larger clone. CDR3 loop: CASSSAGGYGYTF. The DNA for the CDR3 is TGTGCCAGCAGCTCGGCAGGGGGCTATGGCTACACCTTC. This sequence joins TRBV6-1 and TRBJ1-2; 7 nucleotides align to TRBD1. This CDR3 comprises 13 residues. The germline V gene encodes CDR1 MNHNS and CDR2 SASEGT. J lost 4 bases, V lost 6 bases, and 5 bases had no gene match.

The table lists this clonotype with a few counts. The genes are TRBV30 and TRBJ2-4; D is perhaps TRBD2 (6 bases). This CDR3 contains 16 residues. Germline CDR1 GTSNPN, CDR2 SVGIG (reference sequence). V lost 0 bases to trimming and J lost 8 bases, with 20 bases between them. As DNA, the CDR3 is TGTGCCTGGAGTGTACTCAGTGGAGGGGATGGCGACATTCAGTACTTC. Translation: CAWSVLSGGDGDIQYF. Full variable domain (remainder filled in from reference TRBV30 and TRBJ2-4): SQTIHQWPATLVQPVGSPLSLECTVEGTSNPNLYWYRQAAGRGLQLLFYSVGIGQISSEVPQNLSASRPQDRQFILSSKKLLLSDSGFYLCAWSVLSGGDGDIQYFGAGTRLSVL.

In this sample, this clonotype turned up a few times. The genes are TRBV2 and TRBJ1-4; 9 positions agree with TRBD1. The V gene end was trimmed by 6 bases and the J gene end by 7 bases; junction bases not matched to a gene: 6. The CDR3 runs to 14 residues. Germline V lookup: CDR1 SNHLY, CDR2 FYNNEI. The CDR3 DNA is TGTGCCAGCAGCCCACAGGGGGCTAGTGAAAAACTGTTTTTT. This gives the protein CASSPQGASEKLFF.

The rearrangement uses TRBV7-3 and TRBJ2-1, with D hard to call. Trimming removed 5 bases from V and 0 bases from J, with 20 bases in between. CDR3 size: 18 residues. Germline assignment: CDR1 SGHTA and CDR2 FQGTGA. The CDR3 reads CASSPLNLRRSSYNEQFF. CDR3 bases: TGTGCCAGCAGCCCCTTAAACCTCAGGCGGAGCTCCTACAATGAGCAGTTCTTC.

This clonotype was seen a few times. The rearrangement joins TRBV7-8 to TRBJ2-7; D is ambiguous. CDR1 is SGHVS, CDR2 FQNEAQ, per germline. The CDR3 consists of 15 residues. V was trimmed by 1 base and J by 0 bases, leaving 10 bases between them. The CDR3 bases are TGTGCCAGCAGCTTAGAGTTCAGCTACTCCTACGAGCAGTACTTC. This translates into CASSLEFSYSYEQYF.

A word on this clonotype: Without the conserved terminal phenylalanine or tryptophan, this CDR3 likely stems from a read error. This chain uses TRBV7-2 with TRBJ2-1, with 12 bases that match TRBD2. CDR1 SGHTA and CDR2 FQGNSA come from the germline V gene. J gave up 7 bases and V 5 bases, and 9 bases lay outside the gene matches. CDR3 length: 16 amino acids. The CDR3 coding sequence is TGTGCCAGCAGCCACAGGACTAGCGGGATAGGGAATGAGCAGTTCTTA. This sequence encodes CASSHRTSGIGNEQFL.